Below are 8 T cell receptor beta chains sequenced from a single sample in a study of blood T cell repertoires in COVID-19. TCRdb's table, derived via immunoSEQ multiplex PCR, lists solely in-frame clones and lacks some. The sample lists 120,000 to 150,000 clones; 65% to 80% were seen once. The sample comprised peripheral blood. Receptor source: a man aged 45 to 65 with acute or convalescent COVID-19.

This clone was detected only once. The chain combines TRBV5-4 with TRBJ1-2; D call uncertain. V lost 0 bases, J lost 0 bases, and 9 bases lay in between. This CDR3 has 15 residues. Germline V gene lookup returns CDR1 SGHNT and CDR2 YYREEE (reference sequence). The CDR3 spells CASSLANAANYGYTF. DNA for the CDR3: TGTGCCAGCAGCTTGGCCAACGCGGCTAACTATGGCTACACCTTC.

The chain employs TRBV5-1 and TRBJ2-1, with D perhaps TRBD1 (5 bases). Germline V gene sequence: CDR1 SGHRS, CDR2 YFSETQ. The CDR3 is 14 amino acids. The germline V and J ends were trimmed by 2 bases and 3 bases, with 9 bases remaining between them. For the CDR3, the DNA is TGCGCCAGCAGCTTAAAGCAGGGCTACAATGAGCAGTTCTTC. Translation: CASSLKQGYNEQFF.

Comment on this clone: At one end, the junction sequence differs from germline, possibly due to a read error. The V gene is TRBV10-1, the J gene TRBJ2-5, with a weak D call TRBD2 (7 bases). This CDR3 is 16 amino acids long. The V gene's germline CDR1 is WNHNN and CDR2 SYGVQD (reference sequence). CDR3 region: CASSGGGTTLQATQYF. In DNA form, the CDR3 reads TGCGCCAGCAGTGGCGGGGGCACCACCCTTCAAGCGACCCAGTACTTC.

This chain links TRBV15 with TRBJ2-1; D may be TRBD1 (5 bases). The CDR3 has 15 amino acids. Trimming shortened V by 1 base and J by 8 bases, and 15 bases separated the two germline ends. Per the germline V gene, CDR1 is LNHNV and CDR2 is YYDKDF (reference sequence). The DNA for the CDR3 is TGTGCCACCAGCAGAGTGTTCAGGGTCCGGCATGAGCAGTTCTTC. This codes for CATSRVFRVRHEQFF. The full variable domain, with the rest looked up from reference TRBV15 and TRBJ2-1, is DAMVIQNPRYQVTQFGKPVTLSCSQTLNHNVMYWYQQKSSQAPKLLFHYYDKDFNNEADTPDNFQSRRPNTSFCFLDIRSPGLGDTAMYLCATSRVFRVRHEQFFGPGTRLTVL.

The rearrangement joins TRBV5-1 to TRBJ2-1; tentatively, D is TRBD1 (5 bases). Trimming removed 4 bases from V and 6 bases from J, with 11 bases in between. The CDR3 is made up of 13 amino acids. Per the germline V gene, CDR1 is SGHRS and CDR2 is YFSETQ. CDR3 sequence (DNA): TGCGCCAGCAGCGGCGACAGCTTCAATGAGCAGTTCTTC. It encodes CASSGDSFNEQFF. The full variable domain, completed using reference TRBV5-1 and TRBJ2-1, is KAGVTQTPRYLIKTRGQQVTLSCSPISGHRSVSWYQQTPGQGLQFLFEYFSETQRNKGNFPGRFSGRQFSNSRSEMNVSTLELGDSALYLCASSGDSFNEQFFGPGTRLTVL.

This clone came up a few times. J is TRBJ1-4 and V is TRBV6-2 or TRBV6-3, with D tentatively TRBD1 (6 bases). Trimming removed 4 bases at V and 8 bases at J, with 14 bases between. This CDR3 region has 14 residues. Germline V lookup: CDR1 MNHEY, CDR2 SVGEGT. CDR3 nucleotides: TGTGCCAGCAGTTCAACAGGGCTCCGCGAAAAACTGTTTTTT. Translation gives CASSSTGLREKLFF.

The chain combines TRBV6-5 with TRBJ2-5; TRBD2 might be the D (6 bases). This CDR3 comprises 13 residues. The V end was cut by 7 bases, the J end by 5 bases, with 14 bases between. Germline V gene data show CDR1 as MNHEY and CDR2 as SVGAGI. This CDR3 is CASTLRGGETQYF. In DNA, the CDR3 is TGTGCCAGCACCTTGAGGGGAGGCGAGACCCAGTACTTC.

This chain uses TRBV10-3 with TRBJ1-3; TRBD1 matches 7 bases. Germline V gene data show CDR1 as ENHRY and CDR2 as SYGVKD. The V gene end was trimmed by 6 bases and the J gene end by 8 bases; junction bases not matched to a gene: 7. The CDR3 is made up of 13 amino acids. DNA for the CDR3: TGTGCCATCAGAGGGGGCTCTGGGTACACCATATATTTT. It is translated as CAIRGGSGYTIYF.